The clone carrying this TCR beta chain was observed at least ten times. What it recognizes is unknown. This specimen comes from a study of CD8 T cells in ankylosing spondylitis. The study, taken as a whole, reports: There was reportedly significant enrichment of clones that were disease-linked in matched ankylosing spondylitis synovial fluid. Characteristic of ankylosing spondylitis blood, it appeared, was a TCR beta motif comprising several highly homologous variants.

CDR3 length equals 15 residues. Per germline, CDR1 LNHDA and CDR2 SQIVND (reference sequence). V was trimmed by 3 bases and J by 7 bases, leaving 16 bases between them. The authors made TCR beta libraries by quantitative 5'-RACE with molecular barcodes. Each CDR3 protein gets one entry after TCRdb re-called the 5' RACE reads with MiXCR. The sample includes some 150,000 distinct CDR3 sequences, 10% to 12% of them seen just once. The sequence derives from a female donor with ankylosing spondylitis or in good health (not recorded which). The sample was blood, either unsorted or a sorted T cell fraction (not recorded which). This rearrangement joins TRBV19 to TRBJ1-5; D may be TRBD1 (6 bases). For the CDR3, the DNA is TGTGCCAGTAGTATCCTCGACAGGAGTGAACAGCCCCAGCATTTT. Translated, it gives CASSILDRSEQPQHF.